These 18 T cell receptor beta chains were sequenced from one sample in a study of beta chain features in type 1 diabetes. The whole isolated RNA underwent reverse transcription, so sequencing captured expressed TCRB transcripts. Method: immunoSEQ multiplex PCR; TCRdb's copy keeps in-frame clones and lacks some. Of approximately 470,000 clones in the sample, approximately 30% are singletons; the top ten hold 0.06% to 0.07%. Sequencing was done on a sample of naive CD4+ T cells from blood. These receptors came from a man aged 18 to 29 in good health.

This clone has a handful of counts. The chain links TRBV7-9 to TRBJ2-5; possible D gene TRBD2, 5 bases. The V gene's germline CDR1 is SEHNR and CDR2 FQNEAQ (reference sequence). Trimming shortened V by 3 bases and J by 5 bases, and 7 bases separated the two germline ends. This CDR3 comprises 12 residues. CDR3 in amino acids: CASSFGEETQYF. In DNA, the CDR3 is TGTGCCAGCAGCTTTGGGGAGGAGACCCAGTACTTC.

This chain connects TRBV30 to TRBJ1-2; TRBD1 is a possible D gene (6 bases). Trimming shortened V by 5 bases and J by 8 bases, and 12 bases separated the two germline ends. Germline assignment: CDR1 GTSNPN and CDR2 SVGIG (reference sequence). This CDR3 has 11 amino acids. CDR3 protein: CAWQTGQGYTF. CDR3 DNA: TGTGCCTGGCAAACAGGGCAAGGCTACACCTTC.

The CDR3 sequence: CAWRGAPYEQYF. The DNA for the CDR3 is TGTGCCTGGAGGGGGGCACCCTACGAGCAGTACTTC. This chain uses TRBV30 with TRBJ2-7; possibly TRBD1 for D (6 bases). This CDR3 is built from 12 residues. The V and J ends lost 3 bases and 2 bases respectively, with 8 bases between them. Germline values: CDR1 GTSNPN, CDR2 SVGIG (reference sequence).

V gene TRBV11-3 combines with J gene TRBJ2-2; the match to TRBD2 covers 11 bases. The CDR3 runs 15 residues. Trimming cost V 3 bases and J 4 bases; bases outside gene matches: 1. The germline gives CDR1 SGHNT, CDR2 YENEEA. This CDR3 reads CASSFGTSGTGELFF. The CDR3 nucleotides are TGTGCCAGCAGCTTCGGGACTAGCGGCACCGGGGAGCTGTTTTTT.

This clone has more than one count but fewer than ten. This sequence joins TRBV19 and TRBJ2-1; D may be TRBD1 (6 bases). V lost 10 bases to trimming and J lost 4 bases, with 14 bases between them. The CDR3 totals 13 residues. Germline assignment: CDR1 LNHDA and CDR2 SQIVND (reference sequence). This CDR3 reads CATEMDSYNEQFF. The CDR3 DNA is TGTGCCACCGAGATGGACAGTTACAATGAGCAGTTCTTC. Complete variable domain (other parts from reference TRBV19 and TRBJ2-1): DGGITQSPKYLFRKEGQNVTLSCEQNLNHDAMYWYRQDPGQGLRLIYYSQIVNDFQKGDIAEGYSVSREKKESFPLTVTSAQKNPTAFYLCATEMDSYNEQFFGPGTRLTVL.

This clone has only a few counts. The genes are TRBV30 and TRBJ2-3; D is unclear. Trimming cost V 0 bases and J 2 bases, with 9 bases left between them. Germline V gene lookup returns CDR1 GTSNPN and CDR2 SVGIG (reference sequence). The length of the CDR3 is 14 residues. The chain's CDR3 is CAWSVETVTDTQYF. The CDR3 DNA follows: TGTGCCTGGAGTGTAGAAACCGTCACAGATACGCAGTATTTT.

This chain connects TRBV5-1 to TRBJ1-2, with 8 bases fitting TRBD1. This CDR3 has 14 amino acids. The V gene's germline CDR1 is SGHRS and CDR2 YFSETQ. V lost 4 bases and J lost 4; bases outside the gene matches: 6. CDR3 DNA sequence: TGCGCCAGCAGCGATGGACAGGGACCCTATGGCTACACCTTC. The encoded protein is CASSDGQGPYGYTF.

The chain is built from TRBV5-6 and TRBJ2-1, with D uncertain. The germline V and J ends were trimmed by 2 bases and 0 bases, with 9 bases remaining between them. Germline values: CDR1 SGHDT, CDR2 YYEEEE. The CDR3 runs to 15 residues. The CDR3 DNA reads as TGTGCCAGCAGCTTTGACACTCGCTCCTACAATGAGCAGTTCTTC. It is translated as CASSFDTRSYNEQFF.

This chain joins TRBV5-1 and TRBJ2-1; D gene uncertain. V gave up 0 bases and J gave up 13 bases, with 8 bases separating them. Germline lookup yields CDR1 SGHRS and CDR2 YFSETQ. The CDR3 is 11 residues long. The CDR3 sequence: CASSLEGRQFF. In DNA, the CDR3 is TGCGCCAGCAGCTTGGAAGGTAGACAGTTCTTC.

This clone has only a few counts. The rearrangement uses TRBV29-1 and TRBJ2-7, with D possibly TRBD1 on 6 matching bases. Germline assignment: CDR1 SQVTM and CDR2 ANQGSEA. V lost 5 bases, J lost 0 bases, and 14 bases lay in between. CDR3 length equals 14 residues. CDR3 region: CSVLETGLSYEQYF. In DNA form, the CDR3 reads TGCAGCGTTCTGGAGACAGGACTCTCCTACGAGCAGTACTTC.

The J gene is TRBJ2-3, the V gene TRBV5-1; 10 bases are shared with TRBD2. Germline CDR1 SGHRS, CDR2 YFSETQ. V was clipped by 7 bases and J by 3 bases; unmatched bases: 2. The CDR3 is 13 amino acids. The CDR3 DNA reads as TGCGCCAGCTGGACTAGCGGTACAGATACGCAGTATTTT. Its protein is CASWTSGTDTQYF.

The chain recombines TRBV6-6 with TRBJ2-3; D gene unclear. Germline V gives CDR1 MNHNY, CDR2 SVGAGI (reference sequence). This CDR3 is 14 amino acids long. V was clipped by 5 bases and J by 4 bases, with 13 bases between them. CDR3 nucleotide sequence: TGTGCCAGCAGTGGTGACACACTCTCAGATACGCAGTATTTT. Its protein is CASSGDTLSDTQYF.

This clone was seen a handful of times. The chain recombines TRBV29-1 with TRBJ1-1; D not certain. The germline gives CDR1 SQVTM, CDR2 ANQGSEA. V lost 5 bases, J lost 1 base, and 8 bases lay in between. The CDR3 runs 12 residues. The CDR3 bases are TGCAGCGTTCGACGGACGAACACTGAAGCTTTCTTT. It yields the protein CSVRRTNTEAFF.

J is TRBJ1-2 and V is TRBV7-2, with D uncertain. The germline V gene has CDR1 SGHTA and CDR2 FQGNSA. CDR3 length: 16 residues. V was pared by 1 base and J by 5 bases, with 17 bases between. CDR3 protein: CASSLEALRMAYGYTF. CDR3 DNA: TGTGCCAGCAGCTTAGAAGCCCTTAGGATGGCTTATGGCTACACCTTC.

The chain carries TRBV30 and TRBJ2-7; the D gene is possibly TRBD2 (5 bases). This CDR3 contains 16 residues. Germline V gene data show CDR1 as GTSNPN and CDR2 as SVGIG (reference sequence). Between the trimmed V and J ends, which lost 0 bases and 0 bases, there was a span of 15 bases. In DNA, the CDR3 is TGTGCCTGGAGTGTAACGGTGGGAGTATTCTCCTACGAGCAGTACTTC. This translates into CAWSVTVGVFSYEQYF. The whole variable domain, remainder taken from reference TRBV30 and TRBJ2-7, is SQTIHQWPATLVQPVGSPLSLECTVEGTSNPNLYWYRQAAGRGLQLLFYSVGIGQISSEVPQNLSASRPQDRQFILSSKKLLLSDSGFYLCAWSVTVGVFSYEQYFGPGTRLTVT.

V and J are TRBV5-4 and TRBJ2-1; the match to TRBD2 covers 9 bases. Germline CDR1 reads SGHNT; CDR2 reads YYREEE (reference sequence). V gave up 1 base and J gave up 7 bases; unmatched junction bases: 9. The CDR3 length is 16 residues. CDR3 in DNA: TGTGCCAGCAGCTTGTTCCCTAGCGGGATGAATAATGAGCAGTTCTTC. Its protein is CASSLFPSGMNNEQFF.

This clone was found a few times. The chain couples TRBV2 to TRBJ1-1; D remains unclear. Germline V lookup: CDR1 SNHLY, CDR2 FYNNEI. The CDR3 is made up of 13 amino acids. The ends were cut back, 7 bases at V and 0 bases at J, with 9 bases in the middle. CDR3 residues: CASTGRLNTEAFF. For the CDR3, the DNA is TGTGCCAGCACCGGACGGCTGAACACTGAAGCTTTCTTT.

This rearrangement joins TRBV30 to TRBJ2-3; 7 nucleotides agree with TRBD1. The CDR3 covers 14 residues. CDR1 GTSNPN and CDR2 SVGIG come from the germline V gene (reference sequence). Unmatched junction bases numbered 5, after V lost 1 base and J lost 4 bases. The CDR3 nucleotides are TGTGCCTGGAGTGGGCAGGGGGTTTCAGATACGCAGTATTTT. Translating it yields CAWSGQGVSDTQYF.